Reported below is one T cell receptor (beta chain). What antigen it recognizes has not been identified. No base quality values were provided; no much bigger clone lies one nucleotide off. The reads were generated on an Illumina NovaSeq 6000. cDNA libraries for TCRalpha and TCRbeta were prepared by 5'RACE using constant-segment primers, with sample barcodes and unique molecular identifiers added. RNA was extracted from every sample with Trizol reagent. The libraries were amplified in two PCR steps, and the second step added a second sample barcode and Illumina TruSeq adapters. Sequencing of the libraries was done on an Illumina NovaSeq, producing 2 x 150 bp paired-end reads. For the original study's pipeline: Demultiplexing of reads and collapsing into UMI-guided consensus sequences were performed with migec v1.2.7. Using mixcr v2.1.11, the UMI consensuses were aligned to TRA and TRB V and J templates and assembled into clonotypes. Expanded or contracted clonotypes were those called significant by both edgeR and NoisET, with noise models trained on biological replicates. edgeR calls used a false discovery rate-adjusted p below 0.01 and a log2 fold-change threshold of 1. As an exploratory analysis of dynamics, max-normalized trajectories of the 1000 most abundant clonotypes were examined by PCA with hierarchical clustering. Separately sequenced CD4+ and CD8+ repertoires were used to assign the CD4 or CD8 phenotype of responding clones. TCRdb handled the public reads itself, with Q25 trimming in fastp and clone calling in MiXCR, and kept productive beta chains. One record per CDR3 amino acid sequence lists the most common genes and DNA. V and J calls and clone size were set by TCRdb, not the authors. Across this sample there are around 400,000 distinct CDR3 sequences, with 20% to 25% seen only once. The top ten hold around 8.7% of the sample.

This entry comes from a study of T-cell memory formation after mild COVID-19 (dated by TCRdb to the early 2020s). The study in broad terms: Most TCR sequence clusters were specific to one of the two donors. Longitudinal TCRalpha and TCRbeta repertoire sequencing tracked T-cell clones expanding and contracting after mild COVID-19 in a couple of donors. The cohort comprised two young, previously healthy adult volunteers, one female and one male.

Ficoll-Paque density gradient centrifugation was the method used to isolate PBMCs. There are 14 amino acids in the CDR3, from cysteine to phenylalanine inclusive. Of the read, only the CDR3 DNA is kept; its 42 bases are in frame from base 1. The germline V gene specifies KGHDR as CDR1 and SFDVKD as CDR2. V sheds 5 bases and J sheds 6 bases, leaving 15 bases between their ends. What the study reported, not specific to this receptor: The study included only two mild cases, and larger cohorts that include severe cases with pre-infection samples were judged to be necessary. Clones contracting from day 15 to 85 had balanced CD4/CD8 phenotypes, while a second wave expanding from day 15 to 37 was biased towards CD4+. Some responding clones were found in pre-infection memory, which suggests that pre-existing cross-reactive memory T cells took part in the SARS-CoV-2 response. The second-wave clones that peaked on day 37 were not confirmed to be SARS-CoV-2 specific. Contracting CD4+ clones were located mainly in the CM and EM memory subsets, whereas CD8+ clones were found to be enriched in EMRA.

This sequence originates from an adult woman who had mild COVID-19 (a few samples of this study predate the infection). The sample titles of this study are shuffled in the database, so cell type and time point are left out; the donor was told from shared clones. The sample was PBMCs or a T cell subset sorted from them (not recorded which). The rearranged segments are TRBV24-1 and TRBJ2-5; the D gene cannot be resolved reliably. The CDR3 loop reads CATSGFDGLQTQYF. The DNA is TGTGCCACCAGTGGATTTGACGGTTTACAGACCCAGTACTTC.